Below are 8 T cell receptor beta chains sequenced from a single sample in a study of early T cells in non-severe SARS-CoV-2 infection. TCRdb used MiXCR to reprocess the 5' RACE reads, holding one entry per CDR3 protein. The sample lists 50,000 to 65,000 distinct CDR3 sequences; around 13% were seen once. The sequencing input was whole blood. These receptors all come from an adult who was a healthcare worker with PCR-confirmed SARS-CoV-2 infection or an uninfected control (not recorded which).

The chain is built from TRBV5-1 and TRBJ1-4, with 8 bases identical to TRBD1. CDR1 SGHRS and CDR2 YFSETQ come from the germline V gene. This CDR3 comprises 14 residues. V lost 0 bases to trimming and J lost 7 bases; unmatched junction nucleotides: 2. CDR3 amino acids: CASSLGTGSEKLFF. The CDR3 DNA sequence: TGCGCCAGCAGCTTGGGGACAGGGAGTGAAAAACTGTTTTTT.

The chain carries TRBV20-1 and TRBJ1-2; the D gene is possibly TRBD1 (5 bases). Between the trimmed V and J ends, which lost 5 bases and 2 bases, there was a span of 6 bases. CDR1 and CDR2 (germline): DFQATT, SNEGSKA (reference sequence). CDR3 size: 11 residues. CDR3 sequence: CSAWGNYGYTF. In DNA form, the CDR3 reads TGCAGTGCTTGGGGGAACTATGGCTACACCTTC.

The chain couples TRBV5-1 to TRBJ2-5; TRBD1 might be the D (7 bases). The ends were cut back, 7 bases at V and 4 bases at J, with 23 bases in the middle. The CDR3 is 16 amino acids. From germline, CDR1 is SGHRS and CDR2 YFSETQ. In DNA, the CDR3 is TGCGCCAGCTCGAGGAATGGAGGGGGCACAGGAGAGACCCAGTACTTC. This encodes CASSRNGGGTGETQYF.

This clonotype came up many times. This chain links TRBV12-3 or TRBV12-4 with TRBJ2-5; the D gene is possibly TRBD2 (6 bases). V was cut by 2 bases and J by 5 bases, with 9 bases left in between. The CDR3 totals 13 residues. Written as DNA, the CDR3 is TGTGCCAGCAGTTTAACGGGGACTGAGACCCAGTACTTC. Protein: CASSLTGTETQYF.

The CDR3, as DNA: TGTGCCAGCAGCTTAGCCCAGGCGAATGAGCAGTTCTTC. Translated: CASSLAQANEQFF. The rearrangement joins TRBV7-2 to TRBJ2-1; D uncertain. Trimming stripped 0 bases from V and 7 bases from J, with 7 bases between. The CDR3 is 13 amino acids. Germline V gene data show CDR1 as SGHTA and CDR2 as FQGNSA.

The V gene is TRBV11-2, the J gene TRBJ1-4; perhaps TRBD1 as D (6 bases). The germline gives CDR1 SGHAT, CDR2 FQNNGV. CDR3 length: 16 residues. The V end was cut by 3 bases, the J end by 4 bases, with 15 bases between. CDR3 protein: CASSFRGGGSNEKLFF. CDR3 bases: TGTGCCAGCAGCTTCAGGGGTGGTGGGAGTAATGAAAAACTGTTTTTT.

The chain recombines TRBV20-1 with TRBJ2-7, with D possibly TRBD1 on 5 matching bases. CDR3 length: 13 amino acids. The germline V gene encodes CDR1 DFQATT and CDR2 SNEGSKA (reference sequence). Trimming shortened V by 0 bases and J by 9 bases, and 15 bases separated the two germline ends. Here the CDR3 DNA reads TGCAGTGCTAGAGAATGGGTAGGGCAGGGGCAGTACTTC. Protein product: CSAREWVGQGQYF.

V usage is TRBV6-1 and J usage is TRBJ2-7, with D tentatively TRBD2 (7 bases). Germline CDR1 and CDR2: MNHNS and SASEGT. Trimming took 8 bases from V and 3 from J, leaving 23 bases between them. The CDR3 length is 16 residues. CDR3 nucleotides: TGTGCCAGCCCCCGGGGGGCCTTGGGGGATATCTACGAGCAGTACTTC. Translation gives CASPRGALGDIYEQYF.